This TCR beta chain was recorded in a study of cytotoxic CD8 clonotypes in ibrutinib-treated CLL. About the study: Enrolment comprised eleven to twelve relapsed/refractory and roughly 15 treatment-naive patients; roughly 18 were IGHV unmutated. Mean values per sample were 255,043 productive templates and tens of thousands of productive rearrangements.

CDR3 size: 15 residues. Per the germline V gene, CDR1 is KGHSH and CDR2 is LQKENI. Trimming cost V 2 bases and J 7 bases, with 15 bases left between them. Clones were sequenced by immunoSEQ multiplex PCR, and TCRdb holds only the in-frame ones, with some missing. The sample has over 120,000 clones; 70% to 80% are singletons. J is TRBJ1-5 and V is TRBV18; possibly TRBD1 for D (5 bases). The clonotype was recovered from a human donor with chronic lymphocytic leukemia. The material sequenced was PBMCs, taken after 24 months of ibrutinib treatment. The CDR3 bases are TGTGCCAGCTCACCATATGGGGCGCAGCGACAGCCCCAGCATTTT. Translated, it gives CASSPYGAQRQPQHF. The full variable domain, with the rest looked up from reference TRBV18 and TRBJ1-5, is NAGVMQNPRHLVRRRGQEARLRCSPMKGHSHVYWYRQLPEEGLKFMVYLQKENIIDESGMPKERFSAEFPKEGPSILRIQQVVRGDSAAYFCASSPYGAQRQPQHFGDGTRLSIL.